Below are 23 T cell receptor beta chains sequenced from a single sample in a study of blood T cells in healthy people across ages. A second PCR of 7 to 11 cycles used a sample-barcoded 5' primer and a J-beta primer mix. In TCRdb, the 5' RACE reads were re-called with MiXCR into one record per CDR3 protein. This sample carries under 2 million distinct CDR3 sequences, roughly 30% of them seen once, and the ten largest clones take over 9%. The sequencing input was blood. Source of these receptors: a woman aged 25-40 years in good health.

A few counts support this clonotype. V and J are TRBV5-5 and TRBJ2-3; 11 positions agree with TRBD1. CDR3 length: 16 amino acids. V gave up 4 bases and J gave up 1 base; unmatched junction bases: 5. Germline V CDR1 and CDR2: SGHKS, YYEKEE (reference sequence). In DNA form, the CDR3 reads TGTGCCAGCAGCATCAGGACAGGGGGCGGCACAGATACGCAGTATTTT. Translation: CASSIRTGGGTDTQYF.

The V gene is TRBV9, the J gene TRBJ2-3; TRBD2 agrees at 8 bases. There are 15 residues in the CDR3. Germline V gene data show CDR1 as SGDLS and CDR2 as YYNGEE. Trimming removed 2 bases from V and 4 bases from J; junction bases left unmatched: 6. The CDR3 DNA reads TGTGCCAGCAGCGTTACGGGGGGGCCACCAGATACGCAGTATTTT. Protein product: CASSVTGGPPDTQYF.

This chain connects TRBV11-2 to TRBJ2-1; possibly TRBD1 for D (8 bases). V lost 5 bases and J 7 bases, leaving 15 bases between the germline ends. The V gene's germline CDR1 is SGHAT and CDR2 FQNNGV. This CDR3 has 14 residues. The CDR3, as DNA: TGTGCCAGCAGCGTCTACAGGGGGGGGAATGAGCAGTTCTTC. Protein: CASSVYRGGNEQFF.

The chain recombines TRBV20-1 with TRBJ2-1; 14 bases line up with TRBD2. CDR1 is DFQATT and CDR2 is SNEGSKA in the germline V gene (reference sequence). V trimming: 1 base; J trimming: 0 bases; junction bases outside the gene matches: 11. This CDR3 contains 20 residues. Here the CDR3 reads CSARVGRLAGGPSSYNEQFF. CDR3 bases: TGCAGTGCTAGAGTGGGGCGACTAGCGGGGGGGCCGAGCTCCTACAATGAGCAGTTCTTC.

The table lists this clonotype with a few counts. The genes are TRBV20-1 and TRBJ2-1, with D tentatively TRBD2 (6 bases). The CDR3 length is 14 residues. Trimming left V 3 bases short and J 5 bases short, with 14 bases between. CDR1 and CDR2 from the germline V gene are DFQATT and SNEGSKA (reference sequence). This CDR3 reads CSASGGYLNNEQFF. For the CDR3, the DNA is TGCAGTGCTAGTGGAGGGTATCTTAACAATGAGCAGTTCTTC.

DNA of the CDR3: TGTGCCAGCAGCTATGGTCTCGCAGGAGGAGAAAAACTGTTTTTT. It encodes CASSYGLAGGEKLFF. The rearrangement joins TRBV5-5 to TRBJ1-4; D not certain. This CDR3 is built from 15 residues. Trimming pared 3 bases from V and 8 bases from J, leaving 17 bases between. CDR1 and CDR2 from the germline V gene are SGHKS and YYEKEE (reference sequence).

This clonotype was seen a few times. The rearrangement links TRBV7-9 to TRBJ2-1; D is ambiguous. Germline lookup yields CDR1 SEHNR and CDR2 FQNEAQ (reference sequence). The CDR3 has 14 residues. The ends were cut back, 2 bases at V and 1 base at J, with 6 bases in the middle. CDR3 amino acids: CASSLPESYNEQFF. DNA of the CDR3: TGTGCCAGCAGCTTACCGGAGTCCTACAATGAGCAGTTCTTC.

As for this clonotype: Germline is not matched at one junction end, which may reflect a read error. The rearrangement uses TRBV27 and TRBJ2-5; TRBD1 matches 7 bases. Germline loops: CDR1 MNHEY, CDR2 SMNVEV (reference sequence). The CDR3 is 14 amino acids. This chain's CDR3 is CAGSYHRGQETQYF. DNA of the CDR3: TGTGCCGGCAGTTACCACAGGGGCCAAGAGACCCAGTACTTC.

V and J are TRBV10-3 and TRBJ2-7; D is perhaps TRBD1 or TRBD2 (5 bases each). The CDR3 is 14 residues long. V lost 6 bases, J lost 3 bases, and 15 bases lay in between. From germline, CDR1 is ENHRY and CDR2 SYGVKD. The CDR3 loop reads CAIRSGTGNYEQYF. DNA of the CDR3: TGTGCCATCAGATCGGGGACGGGAAACTACGAGCAGTACTTC.

Many counts were recorded for this clonotype. The chain recombines TRBV29-1 with TRBJ2-7; tentatively, D is TRBD1 (7 bases). Trimming removed 7 bases at V and 3 bases at J, with 16 bases between. CDR3 length: 13 amino acids. Germline-derived CDR1 and CDR2 are SQVTM and ANQGSEA. CDR3 residues: CSAGGGGIYEQYF. In nucleotides, the CDR3 is TGCAGCGCTGGAGGAGGGGGCATCTACGAGCAGTACTTC.

The chain employs TRBV19 and TRBJ2-1; D gene ambiguous. The CDR3 is made up of 12 amino acids. Germline V gives CDR1 LNHDA, CDR2 SQIVND (reference sequence). Deletions cut 1 base from V and 8 bases from J, with 6 bases between. The CDR3 nucleotides are TGTGCCAGTAGTATAGCACCGGATGAGCAGTTCTTC. This gives the protein CASSIAPDEQFF.

This clonotype was picked up a small number of times. The V call is TRBV20-1, the J call TRBJ2-6, with D unclear. The CDR3 spans 14 residues. Germline CDR1 reads DFQATT; CDR2 reads SNEGSKA (reference sequence). Trimming cost V 5 bases and J 0 bases, with 8 bases left between them. The chain's CDR3 is CSAAPDSGANVLTF. The CDR3 DNA reads as TGCAGTGCTGCCCCGGACTCTGGGGCCAACGTCCTGACTTTC.

The rearrangement uses TRBV15 and TRBJ1-5, with D unclear. The CDR3 runs to 13 residues. From germline, CDR1 is LNHNV and CDR2 YYDKDF (reference sequence). The V end lost 5 bases, the J end lost 3 bases, and 8 bases lay between the germline ends. The CDR3, as DNA: TGTGCCACCAGCTGGCAGACCAATCAGCCCCAGCATTTT. Amino acid sequence: CATSWQTNQPQHF.

A few counts support this clonotype. The chain combines TRBV11-3 with TRBJ2-1, with 7 bases matching TRBD2. From germline, CDR1 is SGHNT and CDR2 YENEEA. This CDR3 spans 19 amino acids. The ends lost 7 bases at V and 3 bases at J; junction bases unmatched: 21. CDR3: CASNFQAIAGYPSYNEQFF. DNA for the CDR3: TGTGCCAGCAACTTCCAAGCGATAGCGGGCTACCCTAGCTACAATGAGCAGTTCTTC.

In the case of this clonotype: It may be a read error: a sequence one base away is much more abundant. The chain is built from TRBV4-2 and TRBJ2-4, with D maybe TRBD2 (5 bases). CDR1 and CDR2 (germline): LGHNA, YNFKEQ. The CDR3 covers 14 residues. For the CDR3, the DNA is TGTGCCAGCAGCCAAGGGGGAGCCAAAAGCATTCAGTACTTC. Its translation: CASSQGGAKSIQYF.

This clonotype was seen once. The rearrangement uses TRBV21-1 and TRBJ2-7. TRBV21-1 is listed as a pseudogene. The CDR3 runs 17 residues. CDR3 loop: CASSIRSQESGSYEQYF. The CDR3 DNA reads TGTGCCAGCAGCATACGCAGCCAGGAATCAGGTTCCTACGAGCAGTACTTC.

V gene TRBV7-2 combines with J gene TRBJ1-2; D might be TRBD1 (5 bases). The germline V gene encodes CDR1 SGHTA and CDR2 FQGNSA. This CDR3 has 14 amino acids. Deletions cut 3 bases from V and 4 bases from J, with 12 bases between. CDR3 nucleotide sequence: TGTGCCAGCAGCTTCAAGACGGGACCCTATGGCTACACCTTC. This codes for CASSFKTGPYGYTF.

The chain is built from TRBV7-9 and TRBJ1-1; the match to TRBD1 covers 8 bases. The CDR3 is 15 amino acids. After removal of 5 bases from V and 5 bases from J, the junction contained 10 bases not matched to a gene. Germline V CDR1 and CDR2: SEHNR, FQNEAQ (reference sequence). The CDR3 region is CASSADWTGLTEAFF. CDR3 DNA sequence: TGTGCCAGCAGCGCCGATTGGACAGGGCTAACTGAAGCTTTCTTT.

This clonotype came up a few times. V usage is TRBV27 and J usage is TRBJ2-7; TRBD2 matches at 14 bases. V shed 4 bases, J shed 3 bases, and the junction held 14 bases outside the gene matches. In germline, CDR1 is MNHEY, CDR2 SMNVEV (reference sequence). This CDR3 has 19 residues. CDR3 loop: CASSSSVRLAGGSDYEQYF. CDR3 nucleotide sequence: TGTGCCAGCAGTTCATCCGTCCGACTAGCGGGAGGGTCTGACTACGAGCAGTACTTC.

About this clonotype: A read error may produce the germline difference seen at one junction end. The chain uses TRBV5-1 and TRBJ1-2, with unresolved D. CDR1 and CDR2 from the germline V gene are SGHRS and YFSETQ. The CDR3 is 14 residues long. Here the CDR3 reads CASRLVRADYGYTF. CDR3 sequence (DNA): TGCGCCAGCAGGTTGGTCCGGGCAGACTATGGCTACACCTTC.

This clonotype has just a few counts. The chain has TRBV24-1 and TRBJ2-2; 7 nucleotides agree with TRBD2. V gave up 3 bases and J gave up 5 bases; unmatched junction bases: 17. Germline CDR1 and CDR2: KGHDR and SFDVKD. This CDR3 comprises 19 residues. This CDR3 is CATSDRAPEAGDFTGELFF. The CDR3 DNA reads TGTGCCACCAGTGATCGTGCTCCTGAGGCGGGAGATTTTACCGGGGAGCTGTTTTTT.

The chain couples TRBV2 to TRBJ2-7; 10 bases fit TRBD2. Germline V CDR1 and CDR2: SNHLY, FYNNEI. The CDR3 runs 14 residues. The V gene end was trimmed by 5 bases and the J gene end by 5 bases; junction bases not matched to a gene: 6. The CDR3 DNA reads TGTGCCAGCAGTTACTCGGGACTAGCGAACGAGCAGTACTTC. As protein: CASSYSGLANEQYF.

This clonotype was counted ten times or more. The chain has TRBV12-3 or TRBV12-4 and TRBJ2-1, with 8 bases aligning to TRBD2. The CDR3 totals 15 residues. The junction had 2 bases not matched to a gene; V was cut back by 2 bases and J by 2 bases. CDR3 DNA: TGTGCCAGCAGTTTAACGGGGGGGACCTACAATGAGCAGTTCTTC. Protein product: CASSLTGGTYNEQFF.